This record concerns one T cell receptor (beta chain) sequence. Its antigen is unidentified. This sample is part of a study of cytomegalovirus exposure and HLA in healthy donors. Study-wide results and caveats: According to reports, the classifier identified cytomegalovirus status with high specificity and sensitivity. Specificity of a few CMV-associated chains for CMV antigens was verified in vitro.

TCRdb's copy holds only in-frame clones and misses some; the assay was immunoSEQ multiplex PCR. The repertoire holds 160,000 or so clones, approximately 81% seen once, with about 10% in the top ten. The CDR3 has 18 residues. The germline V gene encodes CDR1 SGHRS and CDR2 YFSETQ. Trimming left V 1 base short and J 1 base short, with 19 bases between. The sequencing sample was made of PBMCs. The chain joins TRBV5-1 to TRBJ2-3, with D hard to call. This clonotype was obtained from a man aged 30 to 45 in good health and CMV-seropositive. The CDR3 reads CASSLYPSLAERTDTQYF. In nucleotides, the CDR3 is TGCGCCAGCAGCTTGTACCCTTCCCTGGCAGAACGCACAGATACGCAGTATTTT.